Listed below are T cell receptor beta chains from one sample, sequenced in a study of blood T cell repertoires in COVID-19. The protocol was immunoSEQ multiplex PCR, while the TCRdb copy is restricted to in-frame clones and leaves out a portion. The sample has about 210,000 clones, around nine tenths seen once. The source material was peripheral blood. All receptors come from a man aged 35-49 years with acute or convalescent COVID-19. Each CDR3 is given with its conserved first and last residue. Not all rows give a size; the values are once, few, many and, for expanded clones, a class.

>TRBV6-5|13|once
CASSWDRGGGYTF
>TRBV19|17|NA
CASSILKALAVYNEQFF
>TRBV5-1|16|NA
CASSRDLGQGYEKLFF
>TRBV30|14|NA
CAWSPGNTGNTIYF
>TRBV10-3|14|NA
CAISDGRTTGELFF
>TRBV2|15|NA
CASIARDRVFYEQYF
>TRBV27|10|NA
CASSLTEAFF
>TRBV6-5|15|NA
CATQTVGGDNYEQYF
>TRBV28|14|NA
CASSQGLDSYEQYF
>TRBV5-8|15|NA
CASSSGLAGGRELFF
>TRBV4-2|15|NA
CASSQDKGVGETQYF
>TRBV12-3/TRBV12-4|13|once
CATTDRSYQPQHF
>TRBV6-5|15|NA
CASSNRGSGANVLTF
>TRBV3-1/TRBV3-2|15|NA
CASNLGSATNEKLFF
>TRBV11-3|17|NA
CASSFSRVGTLGNEQFF
>TRBV5-1|15|NA
CASSLATSGTDTQYF
>TRBV4-2|14|NA
CASSQERTWDEQFF
>TRBV28|17|NA
CASSLPEGQSGANVLTF
>TRBV19|16|NA
CASSIAREAWTDTQYF
>TRBV18|15|NA
CASSLGQGWGNEQFF
>TRBV29-1|14|NA
CSVGRDSSTDTQYF
>TRBV27|14|few
CASSFGLAGETQYF
>TRBV25-1|16|NA
CASSAWGTGHNEKLFF
>TRBV3-1/TRBV3-2|16|NA
CASSRGLASIYNEQFF
>TRBV3-1/TRBV3-2|14|NA
CASSQDGPYSGYTF
>TRBV6-4|16|NA
CASSEGSGPNTGELFF
>TRBV11-3|14|NA
CASSLVKTRVTIYF
>TRBV11-2|13|NA
CASSADRDSPLHF
>TRBV5-4|15|NA
CASSPPGTGIHEQYF
>TRBV5-6|12|NA
CASSSFRETQYF
>TRBV6-2/TRBV6-3|19|NA
CASSYTGTGIWYGNQPQHF
>TRBV27|13|NA
CASSHTGNYGYTF
>TRBV6-5|14|NA
CASSYGQFNQPQHF
>TRBV28|13|NA
CASNSGLNYGYTF
>TRBV5-1|14|once
CASSPEANSYEQYF
>TRBV6-6|16|once
CASSYSARGRDYGYTF
>TRBV30|14|NA
CAWAVYGGSYGYTF
>TRBV5-1|13|NA
CASSLGTVTEAFF
>TRBV29-1|11|NA
CSVRRVNEQFF
>TRBV2|15|NA
CASSATGGSGETQYF
>TRBV19|15|NA
CASSPSTGILYEQYF